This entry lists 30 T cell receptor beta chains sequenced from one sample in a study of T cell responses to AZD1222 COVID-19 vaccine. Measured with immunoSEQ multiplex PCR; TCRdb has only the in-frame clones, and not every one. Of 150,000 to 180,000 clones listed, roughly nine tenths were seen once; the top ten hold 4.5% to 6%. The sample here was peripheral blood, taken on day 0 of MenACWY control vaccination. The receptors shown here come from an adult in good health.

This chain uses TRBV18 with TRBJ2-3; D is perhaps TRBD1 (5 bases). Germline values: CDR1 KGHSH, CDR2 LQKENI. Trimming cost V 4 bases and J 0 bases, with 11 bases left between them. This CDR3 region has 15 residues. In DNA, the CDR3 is TGTGCCAGCTCACAACGTCAGGGAAGCACAGATACGCAGTATTTT. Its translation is CASSQRQGSTDTQYF. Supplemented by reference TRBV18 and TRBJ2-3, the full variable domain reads NAGVMQNPRHLVRRRGQEARLRCSPMKGHSHVYWYRQLPEEGLKFMVYLQKENIIDESGMPKERFSAEFPKEGPSILRIQQVVRGDSAAYFCASSQRQGSTDTQYFGPGTRLTVL.

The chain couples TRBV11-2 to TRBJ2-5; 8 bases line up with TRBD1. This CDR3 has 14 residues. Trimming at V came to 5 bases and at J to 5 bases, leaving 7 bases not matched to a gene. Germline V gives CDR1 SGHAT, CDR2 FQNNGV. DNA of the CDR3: TGTGCCAGCAGCCTCCAGGGGGCGAGGGAGACCCAGTACTTC. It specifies CASSLQGARETQYF.

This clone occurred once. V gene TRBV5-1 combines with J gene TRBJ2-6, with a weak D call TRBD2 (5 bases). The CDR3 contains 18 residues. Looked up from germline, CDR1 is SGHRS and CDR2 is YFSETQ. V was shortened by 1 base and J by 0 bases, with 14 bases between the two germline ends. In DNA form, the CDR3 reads TGCGCCAGCAGCTTGCGGGGTTTCGAAGCCTCTGGGGCCAACGTCCTGACTTTC. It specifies CASSLRGFEASGANVLTF.

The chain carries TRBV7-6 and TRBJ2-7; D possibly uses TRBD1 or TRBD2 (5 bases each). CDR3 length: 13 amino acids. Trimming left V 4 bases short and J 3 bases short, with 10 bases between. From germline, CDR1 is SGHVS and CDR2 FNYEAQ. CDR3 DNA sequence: TGTGCCAGCAGCTCGGGACCCGGCTACGAGCAGTACTTC. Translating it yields CASSSGPGYEQYF.

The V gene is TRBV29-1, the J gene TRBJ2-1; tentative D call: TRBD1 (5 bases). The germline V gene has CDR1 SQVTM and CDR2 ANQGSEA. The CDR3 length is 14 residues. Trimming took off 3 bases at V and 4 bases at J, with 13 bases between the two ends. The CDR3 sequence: CSVELAGLYNEQFF. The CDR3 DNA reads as TGCAGCGTTGAGTTGGCAGGGCTTTACAATGAGCAGTTCTTC.

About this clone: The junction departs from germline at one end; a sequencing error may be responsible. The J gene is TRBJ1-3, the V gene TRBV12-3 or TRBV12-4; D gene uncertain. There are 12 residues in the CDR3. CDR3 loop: CASSIRVAKPIF. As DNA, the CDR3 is TGTGCCAGCAGTATCCGGGTCGCGAAACCCATTTTT.

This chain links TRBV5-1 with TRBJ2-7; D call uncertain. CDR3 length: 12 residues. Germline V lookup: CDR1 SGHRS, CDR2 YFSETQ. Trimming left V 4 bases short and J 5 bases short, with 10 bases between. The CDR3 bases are TGCGCCAGCAGCCCTCCTTCGGACGAGCAGTACTTC. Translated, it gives CASSPPSDEQYF. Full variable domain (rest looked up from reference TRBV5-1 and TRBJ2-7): KAGVTQTPRYLIKTRGQQVTLSCSPISGHRSVSWYQQTPGQGLQFLFEYFSETQRNKGNFPGRFSGRQFSNSRSEMNVSTLELGDSALYLCASSPPSDEQYFGPGTRLTVT.

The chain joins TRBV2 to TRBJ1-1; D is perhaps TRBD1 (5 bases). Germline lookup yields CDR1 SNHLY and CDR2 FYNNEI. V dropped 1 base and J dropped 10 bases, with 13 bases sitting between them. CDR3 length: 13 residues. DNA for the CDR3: TGTGCCAGCAGTGAAGGCGGAGGGGCTCGAGCTTTCTTT. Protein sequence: CASSEGGGARAFF.

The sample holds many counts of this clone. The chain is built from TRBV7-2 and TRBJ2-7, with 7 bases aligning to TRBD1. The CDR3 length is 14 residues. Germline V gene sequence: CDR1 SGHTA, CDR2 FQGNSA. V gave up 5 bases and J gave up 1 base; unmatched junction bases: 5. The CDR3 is CASSADRQSYEQYF. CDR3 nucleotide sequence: TGTGCCAGCAGCGCGGACAGGCAATCCTACGAGCAGTACTTC. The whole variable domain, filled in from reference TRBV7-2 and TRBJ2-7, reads GAGVSQSPSNKVTEKGKDVELRCDPISGHTALYWYRQSLGQGLEFLIYFQGNSAPDKSGLPSDRFSAERTGGSVSTLTIQRTQQEDSAVYLCASSADRQSYEQYFGPGTRLTVT.

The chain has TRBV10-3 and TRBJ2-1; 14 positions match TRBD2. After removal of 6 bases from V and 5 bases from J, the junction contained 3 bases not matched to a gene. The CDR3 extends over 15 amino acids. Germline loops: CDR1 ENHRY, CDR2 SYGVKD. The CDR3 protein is CAIRKTSGGDNEQFF. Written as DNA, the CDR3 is TGTGCCATCAGGAAGACTAGCGGGGGGGACAATGAGCAGTTCTTC.

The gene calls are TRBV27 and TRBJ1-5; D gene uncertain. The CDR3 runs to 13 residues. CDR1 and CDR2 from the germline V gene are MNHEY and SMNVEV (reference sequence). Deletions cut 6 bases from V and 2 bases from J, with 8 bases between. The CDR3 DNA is TGTGCCAGCAGACCTGGAGGCAATCAGCCCCAGCATTTT. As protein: CASRPGGNQPQHF.

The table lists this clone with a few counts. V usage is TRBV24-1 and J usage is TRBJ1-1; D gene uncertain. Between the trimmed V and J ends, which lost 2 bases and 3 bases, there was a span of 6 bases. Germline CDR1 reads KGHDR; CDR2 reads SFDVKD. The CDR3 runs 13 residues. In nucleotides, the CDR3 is TGTGCCACCAGTGATTCGACACACACTGAAGCTTTCTTT. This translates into CATSDSTHTEAFF.

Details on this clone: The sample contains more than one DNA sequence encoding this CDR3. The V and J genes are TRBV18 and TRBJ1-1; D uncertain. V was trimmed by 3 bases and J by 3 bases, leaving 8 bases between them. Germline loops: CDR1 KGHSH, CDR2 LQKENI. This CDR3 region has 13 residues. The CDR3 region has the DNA TGTGCCAGCTCACCCAAGCAGGACACTGAAGCTTTCTTT. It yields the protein CASSPKQDTEAFF.

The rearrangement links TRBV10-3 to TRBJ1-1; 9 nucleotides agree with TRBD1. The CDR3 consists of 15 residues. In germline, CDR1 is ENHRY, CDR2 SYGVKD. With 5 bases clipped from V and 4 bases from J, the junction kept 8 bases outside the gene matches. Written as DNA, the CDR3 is TGTGCCATCAGTAGACAGGGGGAACTTTTCACTGAAGCTTTCTTT. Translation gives CAISRQGELFTEAFF.

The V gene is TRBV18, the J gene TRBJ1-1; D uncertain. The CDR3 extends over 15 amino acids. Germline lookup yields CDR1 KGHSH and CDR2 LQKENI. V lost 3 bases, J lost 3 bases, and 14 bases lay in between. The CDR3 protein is CASSPAQAGDTEAFF. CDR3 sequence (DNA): TGTGCCAGCTCACCTGCCCAAGCAGGAGACACTGAAGCTTTCTTT.

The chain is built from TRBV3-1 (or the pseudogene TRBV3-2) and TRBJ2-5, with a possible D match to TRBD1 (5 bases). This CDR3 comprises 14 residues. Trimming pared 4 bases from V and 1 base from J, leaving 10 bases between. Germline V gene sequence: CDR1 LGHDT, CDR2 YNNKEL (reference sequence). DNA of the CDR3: TGTGCCAGCAGCCCCCCAGGGCGCCAAGAGACCCAGTACTTC. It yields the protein CASSPPGRQETQYF.

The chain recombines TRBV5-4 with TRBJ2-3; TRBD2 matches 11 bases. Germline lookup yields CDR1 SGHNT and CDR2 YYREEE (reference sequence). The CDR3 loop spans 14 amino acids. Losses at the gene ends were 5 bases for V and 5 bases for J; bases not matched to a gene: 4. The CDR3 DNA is TGTGCCAGCAGGCCGACTAGCGGGAAAGATACGCAGTATTTT. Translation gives CASRPTSGKDTQYF.

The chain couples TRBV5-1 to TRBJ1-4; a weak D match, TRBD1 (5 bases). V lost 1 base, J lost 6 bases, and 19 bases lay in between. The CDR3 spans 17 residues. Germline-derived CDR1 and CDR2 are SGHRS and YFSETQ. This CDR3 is CASSLRGPGAADEKLFF. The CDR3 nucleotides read TGCGCCAGCAGCTTGAGGGGCCCCGGGGCCGCCGATGAAAAACTGTTTTTT. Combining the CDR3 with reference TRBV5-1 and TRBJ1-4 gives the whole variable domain KAGVTQTPRYLIKTRGQQVTLSCSPISGHRSVSWYQQTPGQGLQFLFEYFSETQRNKGNFPGRFSGRQFSNSRSEMNVSTLELGDSALYLCASSLRGPGAADEKLFFGSGTQLSVL.

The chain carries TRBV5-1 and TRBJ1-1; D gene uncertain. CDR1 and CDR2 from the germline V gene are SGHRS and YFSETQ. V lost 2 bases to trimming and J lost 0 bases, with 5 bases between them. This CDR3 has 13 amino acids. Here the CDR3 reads CASSLSVNTEAFF. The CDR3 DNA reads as TGCGCCAGCAGCTTATCAGTGAACACTGAAGCTTTCTTT.

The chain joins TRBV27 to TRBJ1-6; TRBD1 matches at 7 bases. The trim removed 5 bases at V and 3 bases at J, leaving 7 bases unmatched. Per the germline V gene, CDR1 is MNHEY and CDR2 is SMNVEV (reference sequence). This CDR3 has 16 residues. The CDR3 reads CASSKQGSGYNSPLHF. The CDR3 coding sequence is TGTGCCAGCAGTAAACAGGGGTCGGGCTATAATTCACCCCTCCACTTT.

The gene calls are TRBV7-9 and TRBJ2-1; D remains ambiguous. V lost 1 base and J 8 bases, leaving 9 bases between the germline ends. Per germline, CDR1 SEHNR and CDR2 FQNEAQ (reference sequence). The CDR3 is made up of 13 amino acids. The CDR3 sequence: CASSLVVIDEQFF. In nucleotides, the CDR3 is TGTGCCAGCAGCTTAGTTGTGATCGATGAGCAGTTCTTC.

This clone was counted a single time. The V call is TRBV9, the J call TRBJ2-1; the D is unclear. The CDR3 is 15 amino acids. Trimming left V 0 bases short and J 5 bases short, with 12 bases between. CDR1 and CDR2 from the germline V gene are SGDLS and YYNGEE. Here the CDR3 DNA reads TGTGCCAGCAGCGTAGCCGGCCGGGCCGACAATGAGCAGTTCTTC. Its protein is CASSVAGRADNEQFF.

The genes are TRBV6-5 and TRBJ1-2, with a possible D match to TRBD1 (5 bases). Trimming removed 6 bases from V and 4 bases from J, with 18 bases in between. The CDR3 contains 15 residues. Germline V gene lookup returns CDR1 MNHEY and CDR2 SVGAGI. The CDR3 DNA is TGTGCCAGCAGCCCGGGGGATCTGCAGGGCTATGGCTACACCTTC. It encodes CASSPGDLQGYGYTF.

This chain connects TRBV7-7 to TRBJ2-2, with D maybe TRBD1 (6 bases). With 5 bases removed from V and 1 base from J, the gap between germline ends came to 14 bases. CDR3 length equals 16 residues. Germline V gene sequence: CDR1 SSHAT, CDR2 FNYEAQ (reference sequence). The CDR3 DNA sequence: TGTGCCAGCAGCCCCCGGGGCAGGGGGAACACCGGGGAGCTGTTTTTT. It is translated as CASSPRGRGNTGELFF.

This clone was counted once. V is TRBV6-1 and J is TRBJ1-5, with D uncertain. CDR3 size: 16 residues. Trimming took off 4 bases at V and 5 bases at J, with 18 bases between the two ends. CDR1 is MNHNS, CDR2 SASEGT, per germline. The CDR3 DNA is TGTGCCAGCAGTGCGAAGGCAGCCTTGAGAGATCAGCCCCAGCATTTT. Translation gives CASSAKAALRDQPQHF.

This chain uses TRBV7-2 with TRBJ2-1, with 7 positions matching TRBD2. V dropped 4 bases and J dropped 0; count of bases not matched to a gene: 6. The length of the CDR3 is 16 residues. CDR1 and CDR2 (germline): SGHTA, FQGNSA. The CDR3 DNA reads TGTGCCAGCAGCTCTAAGCGGGGCCTCTCCTACAATGAGCAGTTCTTC. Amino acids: CASSSKRGLSYNEQFF.

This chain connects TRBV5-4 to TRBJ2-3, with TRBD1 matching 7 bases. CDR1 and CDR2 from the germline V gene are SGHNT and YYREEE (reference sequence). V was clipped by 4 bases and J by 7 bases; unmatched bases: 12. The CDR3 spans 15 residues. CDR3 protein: CASSPNIDREHTQYF. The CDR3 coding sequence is TGTGCCAGCAGCCCAAATATCGACAGGGAACATACGCAGTATTTT.

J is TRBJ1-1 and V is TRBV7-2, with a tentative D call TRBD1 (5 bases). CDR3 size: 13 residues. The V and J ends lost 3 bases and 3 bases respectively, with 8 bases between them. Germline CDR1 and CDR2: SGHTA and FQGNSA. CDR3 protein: CASSLQTDTEAFF. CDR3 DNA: TGTGCCAGCAGCTTGCAGACAGACACTGAAGCTTTCTTT. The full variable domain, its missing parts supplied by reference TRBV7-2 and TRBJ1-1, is GAGVSQSPSNKVTEKGKDVELRCDPISGHTALYWYRQSLGQGLEFLIYFQGNSAPDKSGLPSDRFSAERTGGSVSTLTIQRTQQEDSAVYLCASSLQTDTEAFFGQGTRLTVV.

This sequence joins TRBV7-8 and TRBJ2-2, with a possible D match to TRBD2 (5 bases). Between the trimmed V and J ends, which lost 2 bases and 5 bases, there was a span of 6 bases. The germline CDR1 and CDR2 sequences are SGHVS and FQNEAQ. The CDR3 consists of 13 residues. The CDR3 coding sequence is TGTGCCAGCAGCTTAAGAGGGACCGGGGAGCTGTTTTTT. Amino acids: CASSLRGTGELFF.

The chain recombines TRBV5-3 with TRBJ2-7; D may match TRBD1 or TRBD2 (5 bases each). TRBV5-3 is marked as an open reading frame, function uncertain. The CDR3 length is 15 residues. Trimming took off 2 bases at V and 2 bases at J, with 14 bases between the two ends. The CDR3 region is CARSFRGQSTYEQYV. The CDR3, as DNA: TGTGCCAGAAGCTTCCGGGGCCAATCGACCTACGAGCAGTACGTC.